These 10 T cell receptor beta chains originate from one sample sequenced in a study of cytomegalovirus exposure and HLA in healthy donors. Both 60 Vbeta primers and 13 Jbeta primers went into the PCR. Generated by immunoSEQ multiplex PCR, the TCRdb table keeps only in-frame clones and is missing some. This table holds 65,000 to 85,000 clones, roughly two thirds found once. Input material: PBMCs. Receptors were obtained from a man in his fifties or sixties in good health and CMV-seropositive.

This clone was seen a few times. This chain uses TRBV29-1 with TRBJ2-1; D is ambiguous. V was trimmed by 7 bases and J by 7 bases, leaving 14 bases between them. The V gene's germline CDR1 is SQVTM and CDR2 ANQGSEA. This CDR3 is built from 12 residues. CDR3 region: CSGALMANEQFF. For the CDR3, the DNA is TGCAGCGGGGCCCTAATGGCGAATGAGCAGTTCTTC.

The chain is built from TRBV9 and TRBJ2-7; the D is unclear. This CDR3 region has 12 residues. Germline-derived CDR1 and CDR2 are SGDLS and YYNGEE. Trimming stripped 3 bases from V and 5 bases from J, with 9 bases between. The CDR3 DNA follows: TGTGCCAGCAGCGGTAGAACCAACGAGCAGTACTTC. Its protein product is CASSGRTNEQYF.

In its sample, this clone was seen a few times. The chain couples TRBV6-1 to TRBJ2-3; D call uncertain. Deletions cut 3 bases from V and 0 bases from J, with 7 bases between. The germline CDR1 and CDR2 sequences are MNHNS and SASEGT. The CDR3 has 14 amino acids. The CDR3 nucleotides are TGTGCCAGCAGTGACGGCGGTAGCACAGATACGCAGTATTTT. Residues: CASSDGGSTDTQYF.

The CDR3 region is CASSHGGGSYGYTF. CDR3 bases: TGCGCCAGCAGCCATGGGGGCGGATCCTATGGCTACACCTTC. The rearrangement uses TRBV5-1 and TRBJ1-2, with a tentative D call TRBD1 (6 bases). CDR3 size: 14 residues. V lost 4 bases and J 4 bases, leaving 14 bases between the germline ends. The germline gives CDR1 SGHRS, CDR2 YFSETQ.

V usage is TRBV9 and J usage is TRBJ2-7, with D possibly matching TRBD1 (6 bases). Per germline, CDR1 SGDLS and CDR2 YYNGEE. CDR3 length: 14 amino acids. Trimming shortened V by 5 bases and J by 0 bases, and 12 bases separated the two germline ends. This chain's CDR3 is CASSRQVSSYEQYF. As DNA, the CDR3 is TGTGCCAGCAGTCGACAGGTCAGCTCCTACGAGCAGTACTTC.

This clone was recorded a few times. The gene calls are TRBV18 and TRBJ2-2, with D uncertain. This CDR3 has 16 residues. Trimming removed 0 bases at V and 1 base at J, with 9 bases between. CDR1 KGHSH and CDR2 LQKENI come from the germline V gene. The CDR3 sequence: CASSPPTGGNTGELFF. DNA of the CDR3: TGTGCCAGCTCACCACCCACGGGTGGGAACACCGGGGAGCTGTTTTTT.

The chain couples TRBV28 to TRBJ2-7; 7 bases align to TRBD1. The V gene's germline CDR1 is MDHEN and CDR2 SYDVKM. There are 12 residues in the CDR3. V lost 7 bases and J lost 3; bases outside the gene matches: 3. CDR3 sequence reads: CASKRDSYEQYF. In DNA, the CDR3 is TGTGCCAGCAAGAGGGACAGCTACGAGCAGTACTTC.

The chain joins TRBV27 to TRBJ1-1, with D possibly TRBD1 on 6 matching bases. Germline loops: CDR1 MNHEY, CDR2 SMNVEV (reference sequence). V shed 9 bases and J shed 4 bases, with 18 bases lying between them. The length of the CDR3 is 14 residues. The CDR3 spells CASTPRGGPTEAFF. The CDR3, as DNA: TGTGCCAGTACGCCCCGGGGGGGCCCCACTGAAGCTTTCTTT.

This chain links TRBV12-5 with TRBJ2-2, with 7 bases that match TRBD1. Looked up from germline, CDR1 is LGHNT and CDR2 is FRNRAP. V dropped 4 bases and J dropped 3; count of bases not matched to a gene: 11. This CDR3 contains 17 residues. As DNA, the CDR3 is TGTGCTAGTGGTTCGTCCTACAGGGGCCCGGACACCGGGGAGCTGTTTTTT. Amino acid sequence: CASGSSYRGPDTGELFF.

This chain connects TRBV21-1 to TRBJ2-2; TRBD2 is the table's D call and was not checked against the DNA. TRBV21-1 is recorded as a pseudogene. This CDR3 is 16 amino acids long. The CDR3 sequence: CASSNRILAGEGELFF. Here the CDR3 DNA reads TGTGCCAGCAGCAATCGGATACTAGCGGGAGAAGGGGAGCTGTTTTTT.